These 16 T cell receptor beta chains originate from one sample sequenced in a study of blood T cell repertoires in COVID-19. Sequencing used immunoSEQ multiplex PCR; TCRdb keeps in-frame clones, though not all of them. Counted here are 130,000 to 150,000 clones, 88% occurring once; the ten biggest clones make up 1.7%. The sequencing sample was made of peripheral blood. The receptors originated from a woman between 45 and 60 years old with acute or convalescent COVID-19.

The J gene is TRBJ2-2, the V gene TRBV7-9; D might be TRBD2 (6 bases). This CDR3 is 14 amino acids long. The V end lost 5 bases, the J end lost 6 bases, and 13 bases lay between the germline ends. Germline assignment: CDR1 SEHNR and CDR2 FQNEAQ (reference sequence). The CDR3 here is CASSPTSRAGELFF. CDR3 bases: TGTGCCAGCAGCCCGACTAGTCGGGCCGGGGAGCTGTTTTTT.

The chain joins TRBV2 to TRBJ1-6, with D hard to call. Germline CDR1 SNHLY, CDR2 FYNNEI. The CDR3 extends over 14 amino acids. The V gene lost 3 bases and the J gene lost 14 bases, with 17 bases spanning the gap. The CDR3: CASSDGSGIGTLHF. The CDR3 region has the DNA TGTGCCAGCAGTGACGGATCGGGCATCGGGACCCTCCACTTT.

The chain links TRBV7-2 to TRBJ1-2; D is undetermined. Germline V CDR1 and CDR2: SGHTA, FQGNSA. The V gene lost 5 bases and the J gene lost 5 bases, with 21 bases spanning the gap. This CDR3 has 16 residues. This CDR3 is CASSLVMGRASYGYTF. CDR3 DNA: TGTGCCAGCAGCCTGGTTATGGGTCGAGCGTCATATGGCTACACCTTC.

This rearrangement joins TRBV7-9 to TRBJ2-5; tentative D call: TRBD1 (5 bases). The germline V gene encodes CDR1 SEHNR and CDR2 FQNEAQ (reference sequence). Trimming removed 3 bases from V and 4 bases from J, with 9 bases in between. This CDR3 is built from 13 residues. Here the CDR3 reads CASSFAGSETQYF. CDR3 sequence (DNA): TGTGCCAGCAGCTTTGCAGGGTCAGAGACCCAGTACTTC.

The CDR3: CASSTGSGQPQHF. CDR3 nucleotide sequence: TGTGCCAGCAGTACAGGGTCCGGACAGCCCCAGCATTTT. The rearrangement links TRBV6-4 to TRBJ1-5, with a tentative D call TRBD1 (6 bases). CDR1 and CDR2 (germline): MRHNA, SNTAGT. This CDR3 is 13 amino acids long. V was trimmed by 5 bases and J by 7 bases, leaving 12 bases between them.

This clone was found a few times. This chain uses TRBV30 with TRBJ1-6; D is unresolved. The ends were cut back, 0 bases at V and 8 bases at J, with 17 bases in the middle. This CDR3 spans 16 amino acids. Germline CDR1 reads GTSNPN; CDR2 reads SVGIG (reference sequence). The CDR3 DNA sequence: TGTGCCTGGAGTGTAGGAGTCGGATCGGTGGATTCACCCCTCCACTTT. Translating it yields CAWSVGVGSVDSPLHF. Together with reference TRBV30 and TRBJ1-6, the CDR3 gives the full variable domain: SQTIHQWPATLVQPVGSPLSLECTVEGTSNPNLYWYRQAAGRGLQLLFYSVGIGQISSEVPQNLSASRPQDRQFILSSKKLLLSDSGFYLCAWSVGVGSVDSPLHFGNGTRLTVT.

The V and J genes are TRBV7-9 and TRBJ2-7; 11 bases are shared with TRBD1. Trimming at V came to 1 base and at J to 4 bases, leaving 3 bases not matched to a gene. The CDR3 consists of 15 residues. CDR1 and CDR2 from the germline V gene are SEHNR and FQNEAQ (reference sequence). CDR3 bases: TGTGCCAGCAGCTTAGGTGGGACAGGGGGTTACGAGCAGTACTTC. Protein sequence: CASSLGGTGGYEQYF. The entire variable domain, with the rest obtained from reference TRBV7-9 and TRBJ2-7, is as follows: DTGVSQNPRHKITKRGQNVTFRCDPISEHNRLYWYRQTLGQGPEFLTYFQNEAQLEKSRLLSDRFSAERPKGSFSTLEIQRTEQGDSAMYLCASSLGGTGGYEQYFGPGTRLTVT.

In this sample, this clone turned up once. J is TRBJ1-2 and V is TRBV6-5; D may be TRBD1 (5 bases). This CDR3 contains 13 residues. Germline loops: CDR1 MNHEY, CDR2 SVGAGI. V lost 6 bases, J lost 1 base, and 9 bases lay in between. The CDR3: CASRQGGNYGYTF. The CDR3 DNA sequence: TGTGCCAGCAGGCAGGGTGGTAACTATGGCTACACCTTC.

This chain links TRBV9 with TRBJ1-5; 7 bases map to TRBD1. Per germline, CDR1 SGDLS and CDR2 YYNGEE. The CDR3 consists of 16 residues. V lost 2 bases and J lost 5; bases outside the gene matches: 10. Here the CDR3 DNA reads TGTGCCAGCAGCGTTGGGGGAACAGGGGTCGATCAGCCCCAGCATTTT. This translates into CASSVGGTGVDQPQHF.

The rearrangement uses TRBV6-5 and TRBJ1-2, with D perhaps TRBD1 (6 bases). The germline V gene has CDR1 MNHEY and CDR2 SVGAGI. Trimming stripped 2 bases from V and 4 bases from J, with 14 bases between. This CDR3 is built from 15 residues. The CDR3 protein is CASSYLNRAFYGYTF. The CDR3 bases are TGTGCCAGCAGTTACCTCAACAGGGCCTTCTATGGCTACACCTTC.

A remark on this clone: In the same sample, other DNA sequences code for this CDR3. This chain joins TRBV5-1 and TRBJ1-1; D gene ambiguous. The V gene's germline CDR1 is SGHRS and CDR2 YFSETQ. The CDR3 is 13 amino acids. V was shortened by 0 bases and J by 1 base, with 4 bases between the two germline ends. CDR3 in DNA: TGCGCCAGCAGCTTGGGAGCGAACACTGAAGCTTTCTTT. It is translated as CASSLGANTEAFF.

This chain connects TRBV3-1 (or the pseudogene TRBV3-2) to TRBJ1-2, with 7 bases matching TRBD1. Germline CDR1 reads LGHDT; CDR2 reads YNNKEL (reference sequence). V lost 1 base and J lost 0; bases outside the gene matches: 2. This CDR3 has 15 residues. Here the CDR3 DNA reads TGTGCCAGCAGCCAAGCCGGGACAGCTAACTATGGCTACACCTTC. It translates to CASSQAGTANYGYTF.

This clone occurred a few times. This chain connects TRBV7-9 to TRBJ1-2; possible D gene TRBD1, 6 bases. CDR1 is SEHNR, CDR2 FQNEAQ, per germline (reference sequence). The length of the CDR3 is 13 residues. V lost 5 bases and J lost 6, with 13 bases in between. Here the CDR3 reads CASSAGQNDGYTF. In nucleotides, the CDR3 is TGTGCCAGCAGCGCTGGACAGAATGATGGCTACACCTTC. Combining the CDR3 with reference TRBV7-9 and TRBJ1-2 gives the whole variable domain DTGVSQNPRHKITKRGQNVTFRCDPISEHNRLYWYRQTLGQGPEFLTYFQNEAQLEKSRLLSDRFSAERPKGSFSTLEIQRTEQGDSAMYLCASSAGQNDGYTFGSGTRLTVV.

This sequence joins TRBV3-1 (or the pseudogene TRBV3-2) and TRBJ1-2, with a weak D call TRBD1 (5 bases). The CDR3 covers 13 residues. Germline CDR1 and CDR2: LGHDT and YNNKEL (reference sequence). The ends were cut back, 1 base at V and 7 bases at J, with 10 bases in the middle. CDR3 nucleotides: TGTGCCAGCAGCCAAGTGGGGGGGTTTGGCTACACCTTC. It codes for CASSQVGGFGYTF.

This chain links TRBV5-4 with TRBJ2-2; 14 bases agree with TRBD2. The CDR3 has 16 residues. J gave up 3 bases and V 4 bases, and 2 bases lay outside the gene matches. Germline V gene data show CDR1 as SGHNT and CDR2 as YYREEE (reference sequence). CDR3 in amino acids: CASSQGLAGDTGELFF. In DNA form, the CDR3 reads TGTGCCAGCAGCCAGGGACTAGCGGGAGACACCGGGGAGCTGTTTTTT.

The CDR3 protein is CASSPFQGDTGELFF. The DNA for the CDR3 is TGTGCCAGCAGCCCATTCCAGGGGGACACCGGGGAGCTGTTTTTT. The chain links TRBV3-1 (or the pseudogene TRBV3-2) to TRBJ2-2; TRBD1 matches at 7 bases. The V gene end was trimmed by 4 bases and the J gene end by 3 bases; junction bases not matched to a gene: 5. This CDR3 comprises 15 residues. CDR1 and CDR2 (germline): LGHDT, YNNKEL (reference sequence).